This T cell receptor (beta chain) was observed in a study of T cells in Graves' hyperthyroidism and ophthalmopathy. The study, taken as a whole, reports: Most clonotypes expanded in the thyroid (above 0.001) were also present in blood.

RNA transcripts provided the source from which TCR beta CDR3 regions were amplified. Using the HTBI primer set, a first-round RT-PCR was run on the TCR CDR3. TCRdb recomputed calls from the multiplex PCR reads with MiXCR, one row per CDR3 protein. The sample yields approximately 640,000 distinct CDR3 sequences, about 16% seen once. This CDR3 contains 15 residues. Trimming at V came to 7 bases and at J to 3 bases, leaving 11 bases not matched to a gene. Germline loops: CDR1 SQVTM, CDR2 ANQGSEA. A word on this clonotype: Its antigen is still unknown.

Calling Graves' hyperthyroidism stable meant ophthalmopathy did not progress within 18 months. The authors took PBMCs from 10 ml fresh peripheral blood. This clonotype originated in a young woman with Graves' hyperthyroidism. Input material: blood. The V call is TRBV29-1, the J call TRBJ2-2; 7 bases line up with TRBD2. CDR3 sequence: CSAGLAGRDTGELFF. The CDR3 nucleotides read TGCAGCGCCGGACTGGCAGGGAGGGACACCGGGGAGCTGTTTTTT.